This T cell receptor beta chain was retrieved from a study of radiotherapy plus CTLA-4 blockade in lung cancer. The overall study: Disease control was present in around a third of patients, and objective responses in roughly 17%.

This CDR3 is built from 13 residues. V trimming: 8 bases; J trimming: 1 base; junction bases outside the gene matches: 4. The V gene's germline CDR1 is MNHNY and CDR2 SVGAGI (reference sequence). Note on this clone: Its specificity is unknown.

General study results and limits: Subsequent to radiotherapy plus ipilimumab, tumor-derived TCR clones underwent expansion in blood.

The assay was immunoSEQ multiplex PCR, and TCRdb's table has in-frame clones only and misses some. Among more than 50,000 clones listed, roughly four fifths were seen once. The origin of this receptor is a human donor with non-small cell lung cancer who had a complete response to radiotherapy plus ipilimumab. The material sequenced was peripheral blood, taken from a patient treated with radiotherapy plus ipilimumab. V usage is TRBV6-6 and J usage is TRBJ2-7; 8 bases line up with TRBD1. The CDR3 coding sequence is TGTGCCAGCGGACAGGGAGTTTCCTACGAGCAGTACTTC. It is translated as CASGQGVSYEQYF.